A single sample gave rise to the 27 T cell receptor beta chains below, sequenced in a study of blood T cell repertoires in COVID-19. Repertoires were generated with immunoSEQ multiplex PCR, while TCRdb's copy carries only in-frame clones and drops some. Here the sample spans about 270,000 clones, roughly nine tenths being singletons. Source material: PBMCs or T cells enriched from blood (not recorded which). The receptors derive from a woman under 30 who had recovered from COVID-19.

The table lists this clone with a few counts. This chain links TRBV10-1 with TRBJ2-7; 7 bases line up with TRBD1. V lost 4 bases to trimming and J lost 5 bases; unmatched junction nucleotides: 11. Germline CDR1 WNHNN, CDR2 SYGVQD (reference sequence). This CDR3 has 15 amino acids. The CDR3 region is CASSANRGTMNEQYF. The CDR3 bases are TGCGCCAGCAGTGCTAACAGGGGAACCATGAACGAGCAGTACTTC.

This chain uses TRBV30 with TRBJ1-1; TRBD1 is a possible D gene (5 bases). The germline CDR1 and CDR2 sequences are GTSNPN and SVGIG (reference sequence). V was shortened by 0 bases and J by 5 bases, with 13 bases between the two germline ends. The CDR3 sequence is 14 residues long. The CDR3 is CAWSVLPGRTEAFF. In DNA, the CDR3 is TGTGCCTGGAGTGTACTCCCAGGGCGGACTGAAGCTTTCTTT.

V is TRBV7-8 and J is TRBJ1-1; D is possibly TRBD1 (5 bases). The CDR3 spans 14 residues. In germline, CDR1 is SGHVS, CDR2 FQNEAQ. V was clipped by 7 bases and J by 2 bases, with 14 bases between them. This chain's CDR3 is CASTLWGGNTEAFF. CDR3 in DNA: TGTGCCAGCACCCTATGGGGGGGTAACACTGAAGCTTTCTTT.

Only one count was recorded for this clone. The rearrangement links TRBV27 to TRBJ2-3; no firm D call. CDR3 length equals 14 residues. CDR1 is MNHEY and CDR2 is SMNVEV in the germline V gene (reference sequence). The V end lost 3 bases, the J end lost 2 bases, and 9 bases lay between the germline ends. The CDR3 DNA follows: TGTGCCAGCAGTTTTGTGGGCCCCACAGATACGCAGTATTTT. It translates to CASSFVGPTDTQYF.

V gene TRBV6-1 combines with J gene TRBJ1-2; 8 bases match TRBD1. In germline, CDR1 is MNHNS, CDR2 SASEGT. V shed 2 bases, J shed 5 bases, and the junction held 4 bases outside the gene matches. There are 14 residues in the CDR3. The CDR3 sequence: CASSEQGAQYGYTF. CDR3 nucleotide sequence: TGTGCCAGCAGTGAACAGGGGGCCCAATATGGCTACACCTTC.

V usage is TRBV7-9 and J usage is TRBJ1-1; a possible D gene is TRBD1 (5 bases). The CDR3 has 14 amino acids. V lost 6 bases, J lost 3 bases, and 14 bases lay in between. The germline V gene has CDR1 SEHNR and CDR2 FQNEAQ (reference sequence). The DNA of the CDR3 is TGTGCCAGCAGTTCAGGGCCGTGGGACACTGAAGCTTTCTTT. This translates into CASSSGPWDTEAFF.

The chain combines TRBV2 with TRBJ2-3; D remains unclear. The CDR3 sequence is 12 residues long. Trimming pared 4 bases from V and 0 bases from J, leaving 2 bases between. CDR1 is SNHLY, CDR2 FYNNEI, per germline. The CDR3 DNA reads TGTGCCAGCAGTGCTAGCACAGATACGCAGTATTTT. This gives the protein CASSASTDTQYF. Together with reference TRBV2 and TRBJ2-3, the CDR3 gives the full variable domain: EPEVTQTPSHQVTQMGQEVILRCVPISNHLYFYWYRQILGQKVEFLVSFYNNEISEKSEIFDDQFSVERPDGSNFTLKIRSTKLEDSAMYFCASSASTDTQYFGPGTRLTVL.

The chain has TRBV7-7 and TRBJ1-6; TRBD1 is a possible D gene (5 bases). V was clipped by 5 bases and J by 9 bases, with 11 bases between them. The CDR3 contains 13 residues. CDR1 and CDR2 (germline): SSHAT, FNYEAQ (reference sequence). The CDR3, as DNA: TGTGCCAGCAGCCGACAGTCGGGTTCACCCCTCCACTTT. It codes for CASSRQSGSPLHF.

The chain has TRBV6-6 and TRBJ2-4, with unresolved D. The CDR3 loop spans 11 amino acids. V was shortened by 7 bases and J by 6 bases, with 7 bases between the two germline ends. Germline V lookup: CDR1 MNHNY, CDR2 SVGAGI (reference sequence). The CDR3 coding sequence is TGTGCCAGCACCAATTTAAACATTCAGTACTTC. Residues: CASTNLNIQYF.

The V gene is TRBV7-2, the J gene TRBJ2-4; tentative D call: TRBD1 (5 bases). Germline V gene sequence: CDR1 SGHTA, CDR2 FQGNSA. With 1 base removed from V and 8 bases from J, the gap between germline ends came to 9 bases. This CDR3 has 13 residues. The CDR3 loop reads CASSLGGADIQYF. The CDR3 DNA follows: TGTGCCAGCAGCTTAGGTGGGGCGGACATTCAGTACTTC.

CDR3 DNA sequence: TGTGCTACCCGTCGGACAGTCTACGAGCAGTACTTC. It specifies CATRRTVYEQYF. This chain links TRBV25-1 with TRBJ2-7, with D maybe TRBD1 (6 bases). Germline values: CDR1 MGHDK, CDR2 SYGVNS. The CDR3 extends over 12 amino acids.

This clone was seen a single time. The chain couples TRBV5-4 to TRBJ2-6, with D perhaps matching TRBD2 (5 bases). The CDR3 contains 15 residues. Per the germline V gene, CDR1 is SGHNT and CDR2 is YYREEE (reference sequence). V was shortened by 0 bases and J by 4 bases, with 8 bases between the two germline ends. CDR3 nucleotide sequence: TGTGCCAGCAGCTTGGGAGGGAACGGGGCCAACGTCCTGACTTTC. It codes for CASSLGGNGANVLTF.

Written as DNA, the CDR3 is TGTGCCAGCAGCAAAGATGGGGGGAGGGTGCGCTCCTACGAGCAGTACTTC. This encodes CASSKDGGRVRSYEQYF. The chain joins TRBV21-1 to TRBJ2-7; the D segment call TRBD2 is taken from the table without a DNA check. TRBV21-1 is a documented pseudogene. CDR3 length equals 17 residues.

V usage is TRBV11-3 and J usage is TRBJ2-1; no firm D call. V lost 4 bases and J lost 5, with 9 bases in between. This CDR3 is built from 13 residues. Germline CDR1 and CDR2: SGHNT and YENEEA. This CDR3 is CASSSPQDNEQFF. The DNA of the CDR3 is TGTGCCAGCAGCTCGCCCCAGGACAATGAGCAGTTCTTC.

The CDR3 here is CASSAGQNYGYTF. The CDR3, as DNA: TGCGCCAGCAGCGCGGGGCAGAACTATGGCTACACCTTC. This chain links TRBV10-1 with TRBJ1-2; a weak D match, TRBD1 (5 bases). The germline V gene encodes CDR1 WNHNN and CDR2 SYGVQD (reference sequence). Trimming shortened V by 6 bases and J by 2 bases, and 10 bases separated the two germline ends. This CDR3 contains 13 residues.

V gene TRBV6-1 combines with J gene TRBJ1-6; D is unresolved. CDR1 is MNHNS, CDR2 SASEGT, per germline. Trimming pared 2 bases from V and 9 bases from J, leaving 14 bases between. The CDR3 contains 15 residues. CDR3 residues: CASSEYGRRGSPLHF. The CDR3 DNA reads TGTGCCAGCAGTGAATATGGCCGACGCGGTTCACCCCTCCACTTT.

The rearrangement links TRBV5-4 to TRBJ1-6; perhaps TRBD1 as D (5 bases). Germline V gene sequence: CDR1 SGHNT, CDR2 YYREEE (reference sequence). Trimming took off 1 base at V and 6 bases at J, with 11 bases between the two ends. CDR3 length equals 15 residues. CDR3 nucleotide sequence: TGTGCCAGCAGCTTGAGGCAGGGCGTTAATTCACCCCTCCACTTT. Translated: CASSLRQGVNSPLHF.

This clone was seen a single time. The chain uses TRBV9 and TRBJ1-3, with 12 bases matching TRBD1. V lost 0 bases, J lost 2 bases, and 9 bases stayed unmatched. From germline, CDR1 is SGDLS and CDR2 YYNGEE. This CDR3 region has 19 residues. The CDR3 coding sequence is TGTGCCAGCAGCGTAGTAGGGGGACAGGGGGCGTCTCCTGGAAACACCATATATTTT. It codes for CASSVVGGQGASPGNTIYF.

The V and J genes are TRBV11-3 and TRBJ2-7; 8 bases fit TRBD1. This CDR3 is 16 amino acids long. Germline V lookup: CDR1 SGHNT, CDR2 YENEEA. The V gene end was trimmed by 4 bases and the J gene end by 2 bases; junction bases not matched to a gene: 10. The CDR3 region is CASSSTDRGGTYEQYF. The CDR3 nucleotides read TGTGCCAGCAGCTCAACAGACAGGGGAGGAACCTACGAGCAGTACTTC.

J is TRBJ2-4 and V is TRBV19, with TRBD2 identical over 10 bases. In germline, CDR1 is LNHDA, CDR2 SQIVND (reference sequence). The CDR3 covers 16 residues. The trim removed 5 bases at V and 1 base at J, leaving 5 bases unmatched. DNA for the CDR3: TGTGCCAGTAGTTATGGACTAGCGGTGGCCAAAAACATTCAGTACTTC. Amino acid sequence: CASSYGLAVAKNIQYF.

The DNA of the CDR3 is TGTGCCATTTATCAACAGGGCTCTGGGGCCAACGTCCTGACTTTC. Protein sequence: CAIYQQGSGANVLTF. The V gene is TRBV7-9, the J gene TRBJ2-6, with D maybe TRBD1 (6 bases). The CDR3 loop spans 15 amino acids. Trimming stripped 10 bases from V and 0 bases from J, with 13 bases between. CDR1 is SEHNR and CDR2 is FQNEAQ in the germline V gene (reference sequence).

The V gene is TRBV9, the J gene TRBJ2-5; D is unresolved. This CDR3 spans 13 amino acids. V was pared by 3 bases and J by 1 base, with 7 bases between. CDR1 SGDLS and CDR2 YYNGEE come from the germline V gene. The CDR3 region is CASSGLGQETQYF. DNA of the CDR3: TGTGCCAGCAGCGGACTGGGCCAAGAGACCCAGTACTTC.

The chain carries TRBV30 and TRBJ2-1; D gene uncertain. The CDR3 runs 11 residues. With 2 bases removed from V and 7 bases from J, the gap between germline ends came to 6 bases. Germline CDR1 is GTSNPN and CDR2 is SVGIG (reference sequence). The CDR3 coding sequence is TGTGCCTGGAGTAGGAGAAATGAGCAGTTCTTC. Amino acids: CAWSRRNEQFF.

The chain couples TRBV2 to TRBJ2-4; 7 positions match TRBD1. The CDR3 totals 13 residues. After removal of 3 bases from V and 8 bases from J, the junction contained 4 bases not matched to a gene. CDR1 is SNHLY and CDR2 is FYNNEI in the germline V gene. The CDR3 DNA follows: TGTGCCAGCAGTGAGCAGGGGGTGGACATTCAGTACTTC. Protein product: CASSEQGVDIQYF.

The chain couples TRBV18 to TRBJ1-1; TRBD1 aligns across 7 bases. Looked up from germline, CDR1 is KGHSH and CDR2 is LQKENI. J gave up 3 bases and V 8 bases, and 12 bases lay outside the gene matches. CDR3 length equals 15 residues. CDR3 region: CASRMLMTGHTEAFF. The DNA of the CDR3 is TGTGCCAGCCGTATGTTGATGACAGGGCACACTGAAGCTTTCTTT. Full variable domain (rest looked up from reference TRBV18 and TRBJ1-1): NAGVMQNPRHLVRRRGQEARLRCSPMKGHSHVYWYRQLPEEGLKFMVYLQKENIIDESGMPKERFSAEFPKEGPSILRIQQVVRGDSAAYFCASRMLMTGHTEAFFGQGTRLTVV.

In DNA form, the CDR3 reads TGTGCCAGCAGCCCCCCGAGACAGGGGGTCACTGAAAAACTGTTTTTT. Protein sequence: CASSPPRQGVTEKLFF. J is TRBJ1-4 and V is TRBV3-1 (or the pseudogene TRBV3-2); 9 bases align to TRBD1. With 4 bases clipped from V and 7 bases from J, the junction kept 10 bases outside the gene matches. The CDR3 has 16 residues. From germline, CDR1 is LGHDT and CDR2 YNNKEL (reference sequence).

This sequence joins TRBV5-1 and TRBJ1-3; D ambiguous. Between the trimmed V and J ends, which lost 3 bases and 0 bases, there was a span of 7 bases. This CDR3 has 14 residues. CDR1 is SGHRS, CDR2 YFSETQ, per germline. CDR3 sequence (DNA): TGCGCCAGCAGCTGGGAGAGCTCTGGAAACACCATATATTTT. It encodes CASSWESSGNTIYF. Supplemented by reference TRBV5-1 and TRBJ1-3, the full variable domain reads KAGVTQTPRYLIKTRGQQVTLSCSPISGHRSVSWYQQTPGQGLQFLFEYFSETQRNKGNFPGRFSGRQFSNSRSEMNVSTLELGDSALYLCASSWESSGNTIYFGEGSWLTVV.